This entry lists 10 T cell receptor beta chains sequenced from one sample in a study of T cells in Graves' hyperthyroidism and ophthalmopathy. Using RNA transcripts as the source, TCR beta CDR3 regions were amplified. Using the HTBI primer set, a first-round RT-PCR was run on the TCR CDR3. From the multiplex PCR reads, TCRdb called clonotypes with MiXCR, one entry per CDR3 protein. The data show roughly 500,000 distinct CDR3 sequences, with 46% seen just once and 35% to 50% held by the top ten. Sequenced sample: peripheral blood or thyroid tissue (not recorded which). The receptor source for this set is an adult woman with Graves' disease, either hyperthyroidism or ophthalmopathy (not recorded which).

This clonotype was detected ten times or more. J is TRBJ2-2 and V is TRBV7-9; the match to TRBD2 covers 11 bases. This CDR3 is 18 amino acids long. J lost 4 bases, V lost 5 bases, and 12 bases had no gene match. CDR1 and CDR2 (germline): SEHNR, FQNEAQ (reference sequence). CDR3 loop: CASSIGSLAGDGTGELFF. As DNA, the CDR3 is TGTGCCAGCAGCATCGGCTCACTAGCGGGAGACGGCACCGGGGAGCTGTTTTTT.

For this clonotype: The conserved closing phenylalanine or tryptophan is absent in this CDR3, likely reflecting a read error. The V gene is TRBV10-2, the J gene TRBJ1-6, with 7 bases that match TRBD1. The CDR3 spans 14 residues. CDR1 WSHSY and CDR2 SAAADI come from the germline V gene. The ends lost 8 bases at V and 4 bases at J; junction bases unmatched: 5. CDR3 protein: CASSGTEYNSPLHL. The CDR3, as DNA: TGCGCCAGCTCCGGGACAGAATATAATTCACCCCTCCACCTT.

The CDR3 spells CASSARDPSGSSGANVLTF. CDR3 bases: TGTGCCAGCAGTGCTAGAGATCCTAGCGGGAGCTCTGGGGCCAACGTCCTGACTTTC. This sequence joins TRBV25-1 and TRBJ2-6, with 10 positions matching TRBD2. CDR1 is MGHDK and CDR2 is SYGVNS in the germline V gene. This CDR3 contains 19 residues. The V gene end was trimmed by 4 bases and the J gene end by 0 bases; junction bases not matched to a gene: 9.

The V and J genes are TRBV6-2 or TRBV6-3 and TRBJ2-5; D is uncertain. This CDR3 is built from 13 residues. V shed 6 bases and J shed 0 bases, with 8 bases lying between them. The germline gives CDR1 MNHEY, CDR2 SVGEGT. The CDR3 DNA follows: TGTGCCAGCAGAACGACGGACCAAGAGACCCAGTACTTC. Translating gives CASRTTDQETQYF.

This clonotype was recorded at least ten times. This chain connects TRBV7-2 to TRBJ2-5; D is unclear. Germline CDR1 is SGHTA and CDR2 is FQGNSA. The CDR3 runs 13 residues. V lost 3 bases and J lost 5, with 10 bases in between. The CDR3 bases are TGTGCCAGCAGCTTGTGGGAATCGGAGACCCAGTACTTC. It codes for CASSLWESETQYF. Complete variable domain (other parts from reference TRBV7-2 and TRBJ2-5): GAGVSQSPSNKVTEKGKDVELRCDPISGHTALYWYRQSLGQGLEFLIYFQGNSAPDKSGLPSDRFSAERTGGSVSTLTIQRTQQEDSAVYLCASSLWESETQYFGPGTRLLVL.

This clonotype has a count of ten or more. The J gene is TRBJ1-1, the V gene TRBV6-5, with D unresolved. There are 15 residues in the CDR3. The germline V and J ends were trimmed by 6 bases and 4 bases, with 18 bases remaining between them. Germline V gives CDR1 MNHEY, CDR2 SVGAGI. The CDR3 reads CASSRIGRASTEAFF. CDR3 sequence (DNA): TGTGCCAGCAGCCGCATCGGCCGGGCTAGCACTGAAGCTTTCTTT.

The rearrangement uses TRBV6-5 and TRBJ1-5; the match to TRBD1 covers 8 bases. The CDR3 totals 16 residues. J lost 6 bases, V lost 8 bases, and 15 bases had no gene match. Germline assignment: CDR1 MNHEY and CDR2 SVGAGI. CDR3 sequence (DNA): TGTGCCAGCTCAAATGGACAGGGACGTGTTGGTCAGCCCCAGCATTTT. Translation: CASSNGQGRVGQPQHF.

The rearrangement links TRBV24-1 to TRBJ1-2; tentatively, D is TRBD1 (6 bases). V was clipped by 7 bases and J by 10 bases, with 18 bases between them. The germline CDR1 and CDR2 sequences are KGHDR and SFDVKD. This CDR3 spans 13 amino acids. The CDR3 coding sequence is TGTGCCACCAGGCAAAGGACAGAATGGTCCTACACCTTC. Protein product: CATRQRTEWSYTF.

The J gene is TRBJ1-1, the V gene TRBV11-1; D is unresolved. CDR3 size: 12 residues. Germline V CDR1 and CDR2: SGHAT, FQDESV (reference sequence). V was cut by 5 bases and J by 11 bases, with 15 bases left in between. The CDR3 protein is CASSQNTIMAFF. As DNA, the CDR3 is TGTGCCAGCAGCCAGAATACAATCATGGCTTTCTTT. The full variable domain, its missing parts supplied by reference TRBV11-1 and TRBJ1-1, is EAEVAQSPRYKITEKSQAVAFWCDPISGHATLYWYRQILGQGPELLVQFQDESVVDDSQLPKDRFSAERLKGVDSTLKIQPAELGDSAMYLCASSQNTIMAFFGQGTRLTVV.

CDR3 residues: CSVEDRGTSSGNTVLHEQYF. The CDR3 DNA sequence: TGCAGCGTTGAAGATCGGGGAACGAGCTCTGGAAACACCGTCTTACACGAGCAGTACTTC. The chain recombines TRBV29-1 with TRBJ2-7; a possible D gene is TRBD2 (5 bases). The CDR3 is made up of 20 amino acids. In germline, CDR1 is SQVTM, CDR2 ANQGSEA. V lost 0 bases to trimming and J lost 5 bases, with 32 bases between them.